The 28 T cell receptor beta chains presented below share a single source sample, sequenced in a study of blood T cell repertoires in COVID-19. Libraries were prepared by immunoSEQ multiplex PCR; TCRdb keeps only in-frame clonotypes and omits some of them. The sample records roughly 100,000 clones, roughly nine tenths being singletons. Sequencing was performed on peripheral blood. The receptors were sampled from a woman of 80 years or more in a cohort sampled during active COVID-19.

The chain's CDR3 is CASSGYEQFF. The CDR3 nucleotides are TGTGCCAGCAGCGGCTATGAGCAGTTCTTC. The V gene is TRBV7-9, the J gene TRBJ2-1; no clear D. This CDR3 spans 10 amino acids. Trimming took off 5 bases at V and 8 bases at J, with 4 bases between the two ends. Per the germline V gene, CDR1 is SEHNR and CDR2 is FQNEAQ (reference sequence). The full variable domain, its missing parts supplied by reference TRBV7-9 and TRBJ2-1, is DTGVSQNPRHKITKRGQNVTFRCDPISEHNRLYWYRQTLGQGPEFLTYFQNEAQLEKSRLLSDRFSAERPKGSFSTLEIQRTEQGDSAMYLCASSGYEQFFGPGTRLTVL.

The rearrangement joins TRBV14 to TRBJ2-1; 12 nucleotides line up with TRBD2. The CDR3 has 15 residues. Germline trimming cut 6 bases from V and 6 bases from J; bases unmatched to any gene: 6. From germline, CDR1 is SGHDN and CDR2 FVKESK. CDR3 DNA sequence: TGTGCCAGCAGGGAGACTAGCGGGAGCCCCAATGAGCAGTTCTTC. Translation gives CASRETSGSPNEQFF.

The chain carries TRBV27 and TRBJ1-2, with a weak D call TRBD1 (5 bases). CDR3 length: 12 residues. CDR1 MNHEY and CDR2 SMNVEV come from the germline V gene (reference sequence). V lost 8 bases and J lost 1, with 8 bases in between. CDR3 sequence: CASQGVNYGYTF. The CDR3 nucleotides are TGTGCCAGCCAAGGGGTTAACTATGGCTACACCTTC.

The gene calls are TRBV7-2 and TRBJ1-1; TRBD1 matches 10 bases. From germline, CDR1 is SGHTA and CDR2 FQGNSA. The V gene end was trimmed by 5 bases and the J gene end by 10 bases; junction bases not matched to a gene: 10. This CDR3 has 14 amino acids. This chain's CDR3 is CASSKTGGIDRAFF. CDR3 bases: TGTGCCAGCAGCAAGACAGGGGGCATTGATAGAGCTTTCTTT.

This clone has more than one count but fewer than ten. The chain has TRBV20-1 and TRBJ1-5, with unresolved D. Between the trimmed V and J ends, which lost 3 bases and 0 bases, there was a span of 12 bases. The length of the CDR3 is 15 residues. Looked up from germline, CDR1 is DFQATT and CDR2 is SNEGSKA (reference sequence). The CDR3 here is CSASPGITSNQPQHF. Written as DNA, the CDR3 is TGCAGTGCTAGTCCCGGTATTACTAGCAATCAGCCCCAGCATTTT.

J is TRBJ2-7 and V is TRBV5-1, with TRBD1 identical over 8 bases. The CDR3 is 15 amino acids. V was pared by 4 bases and J by 4 bases, with 10 bases of the junction left unmatched. CDR1 SGHRS and CDR2 YFSETQ come from the germline V gene. The CDR3 nucleotides are TGCGCCAGCAGCCCAGACGACAGGGGCTCTTACGAGCAGTACTTC. Translation gives CASSPDDRGSYEQYF.

This clone showed up just once. This rearrangement joins TRBV5-6 to TRBJ1-1; D is unresolved. CDR1 and CDR2 (germline): SGHDT, YYEEEE. Trimming stripped 1 base from V and 5 bases from J, with 3 bases between. This CDR3 has 11 amino acids. The CDR3 region has the DNA TGTGCCAGCAGCTTGTATACTGAAGCTTTCTTT. Encoded protein: CASSLYTEAFF.

This clone occurred once. The rearrangement joins TRBV3-1 (or the pseudogene TRBV3-2) to TRBJ2-2; TRBD1 matches 7 bases. The CDR3 has 16 residues. V shed 6 bases, J shed 0 bases, and the junction held 7 bases outside the gene matches. Looked up from germline, CDR1 is LGHDT and CDR2 is YNNKEL (reference sequence). The CDR3 bases are TGTGCCAGCAGGCACCAGGGACAGTCGAACACCGGGGAGCTGTTTTTT. Residues: CASRHQGQSNTGELFF.

The chain joins TRBV15 to TRBJ1-3; D is unresolved. The CDR3 consists of 13 residues. V was shortened by 7 bases and J by 1 base, with 8 bases between the two germline ends. CDR1 LNHNV and CDR2 YYDKDF come from the germline V gene (reference sequence). CDR3 nucleotides: TGTGCCACCAAGAGTGTATCTGGAAACACCATATATTTT. Encoded protein: CATKSVSGNTIYF.

The genes are TRBV4-2 and TRBJ1-1, with unresolved D. The CDR3 length is 12 residues. In germline, CDR1 is LGHNA, CDR2 YNFKEQ. Trimming left V 3 bases short and J 2 bases short, with 4 bases between. For the CDR3, the DNA is TGTGCCAGCAGCCAGGCAAACACTGAAGCTTTCTTT. Translating it yields CASSQANTEAFF.

V usage is TRBV7-8 and J usage is TRBJ2-1, with D possibly matching TRBD1 (5 bases). CDR1 is SGHVS and CDR2 is FQNEAQ in the germline V gene. The CDR3 has 17 residues. V lost 1 base and J lost 3, with 16 bases in between. In DNA, the CDR3 is TGTGCCAGCAGCTTAGGAATTAACAGGCATCTCTACAATGAGCAGTTCTTC. It yields the protein CASSLGINRHLYNEQFF.

The V gene is TRBV7-2, the J gene TRBJ2-3; 11 positions match TRBD2. This CDR3 comprises 16 residues. Germline V lookup: CDR1 SGHTA, CDR2 FQGNSA. Trimming at V came to 5 bases and at J to 2 bases, leaving 6 bases not matched to a gene. The CDR3 region is CASSLGLAGNTDTQYF. In DNA, the CDR3 is TGTGCCAGCAGCCTAGGACTAGCGGGTAACACAGATACGCAGTATTTT.

This clone was detected only once. This chain joins TRBV5-1 and TRBJ2-1; D is perhaps TRBD2 (5 bases). In germline, CDR1 is SGHRS, CDR2 YFSETQ. The V gene lost 2 bases and the J gene lost 4 bases, with 13 bases spanning the gap. The CDR3 runs 15 residues. The DNA of the CDR3 is TGCGCCAGCAGCTTAGCGGTTTACCTATACAATGAGCAGTTCTTC. Its protein is CASSLAVYLYNEQFF.

The chain carries TRBV28 and TRBJ2-7, with 12 positions matching TRBD2. Germline V lookup: CDR1 MDHEN, CDR2 SYDVKM. V trimming: 6 bases; J trimming: 4 bases; junction bases outside the gene matches: 10. CDR3 size: 16 residues. DNA of the CDR3: TGTGCCAGCAGAAAGCGACTAGCGGGAGAAAGGTACGAGCAGTACTTC. This sequence encodes CASRKRLAGERYEQYF.

The CDR3 region is CASSLFGGGNEQFF. The CDR3 DNA reads TGTGCCAGCAGTTTATTTGGAGGCGGCAATGAGCAGTTCTTC. This sequence joins TRBV27 and TRBJ2-1; TRBD2 is a possible D gene (5 bases). Germline loops: CDR1 MNHEY, CDR2 SMNVEV (reference sequence). Trimming removed 1 base from V and 6 bases from J, with 10 bases in between. This CDR3 is built from 14 residues.

This clone was picked up one time. This sequence joins TRBV5-1 and TRBJ1-2, with D perhaps TRBD1 (6 bases). Trimming took 3 bases from V and 8 from J, leaving 14 bases between them. The CDR3 consists of 13 residues. The germline V gene encodes CDR1 SGHRS and CDR2 YFSETQ. The CDR3 DNA reads TGCGCCAGCAGCTCTCTACAGGGTGAGGGCTACACCTTC. Its translation is CASSSLQGEGYTF.

The V and J genes are TRBV24-1 and TRBJ2-2; D call uncertain. This CDR3 has 12 residues. Trimming took off 5 bases at V and 7 bases at J, with 7 bases between the two ends. Per germline, CDR1 KGHDR and CDR2 SFDVKD. The CDR3 spells CATSVIFGELFF. DNA for the CDR3: TGTGCCACCAGTGTTATTTTCGGGGAGCTGTTTTTT.

This sequence joins TRBV13 and TRBJ2-7; 9 bases are shared with TRBD1. The germline V gene encodes CDR1 PRHDT and CDR2 FYEKMQ (reference sequence). The CDR3 spans 13 residues. V trimming: 5 bases; J trimming: 7 bases; junction bases outside the gene matches: 6. The CDR3 bases are TGTGCCAGCAGCGCCAGACAGGGGGAAGAGCAGTACTTC. Its translation is CASSARQGEEQYF. Full variable domain (remainder filled in from reference TRBV13 and TRBJ2-7): AAGVIQSPRHLIKEKRETATLKCYPIPRHDTVYWYQQGPGQDPQFLISFYEKMQSDKGSIPDRFSAQQFSDYHSELNMSSLELGDSALYFCASSARQGEEQYFGPGTRLTVT.

The chain links TRBV19 to TRBJ1-6; a possible D gene is TRBD1 (5 bases). V shed 7 bases and J shed 7 bases, with 11 bases lying between them. This CDR3 spans 13 amino acids. Germline CDR1 is LNHDA and CDR2 is SQIVND (reference sequence). CDR3 in amino acids: CASNGQGNSPLHF. For the CDR3, the DNA is TGTGCCAGTAATGGCCAGGGAAATTCACCCCTCCACTTT.

This clone was seen a handful of times. The chain uses TRBV2 and TRBJ1-5; 7 nucleotides align to TRBD1. The CDR3 extends over 14 amino acids. V shed 2 bases, J shed 7 bases, and the junction held 5 bases outside the gene matches. CDR1 is SNHLY, CDR2 FYNNEI, per germline. DNA for the CDR3: TGTGCCAGCAGTGAACGAGACAGGGCACAGCCCCAGCATTTT. Translated, it gives CASSERDRAQPQHF.

The chain links TRBV5-1 to TRBJ2-2; a weak D match, TRBD1 (6 bases). CDR3 length: 14 residues. Germline CDR1 SGHRS, CDR2 YFSETQ. V was pared by 1 base and J by 7 bases, with 11 bases between. The CDR3 coding sequence is TGCGCCAGCAGCTTGACAGGGTACGGCGGGGAGCTGTTTTTT. It yields the protein CASSLTGYGGELFF.

The genes are TRBV24-1 and TRBJ2-5; TRBD1 matches 12 bases. CDR3 size: 18 residues. V lost 3 bases to trimming and J lost 2 bases; unmatched junction nucleotides: 9. Germline CDR1 is KGHDR and CDR2 is SFDVKD. CDR3 coding DNA: TGTGCCACCAGTGATCCCCCCGGGACAGGGGGCGGGCAAGAGACCCAGTACTTC. Amino acid sequence: CATSDPPGTGGGQETQYF.

This clone has just a few counts. J is TRBJ2-2 and V is TRBV6-4; D gene ambiguous. Trimming took 0 bases from V and 1 from J, leaving 3 bases between them. CDR1 is MRHNA, CDR2 SNTAGT, per germline. This CDR3 is built from 14 residues. The DNA of the CDR3 is TGTGCCAGCAGTGACTCCCAGAACACCGGGGAGCTGTTTTTT. Amino acid sequence: CASSDSQNTGELFF.

This clone was recorded a few times. The CDR3 DNA follows: TGTGCCATCAGTCCGGGAGGGGATGAAAAACTGTTTTTT. Translated: CAISPGGDEKLFF. This rearrangement joins TRBV10-3 to TRBJ1-4; maybe TRBD1 (5 bases). Trimming stripped 5 bases from V and 6 bases from J, with 10 bases between. The germline gives CDR1 ENHRY, CDR2 SYGVKD. This CDR3 has 13 residues.

This chain links TRBV5-5 with TRBJ2-1; perhaps TRBD2 as D (5 bases). Germline CDR1 and CDR2: SGHKS and YYEKEE (reference sequence). CDR3 length: 14 amino acids. The germline V and J ends were trimmed by 2 bases and 15 bases, with 21 bases remaining between them. CDR3: CASSLFPGNMYPFF. The CDR3 DNA reads as TGTGCCAGCAGCTTATTCCCCGGGAACATGTATCCGTTCTTC.

The gene calls are TRBV11-2 and TRBJ2-2; 10 bases agree with TRBD2. V lost 6 bases, J lost 4 bases, and 17 bases stayed unmatched. This CDR3 spans 19 amino acids. Germline V lookup: CDR1 SGHAT, CDR2 FQNNGV. CDR3 loop: CASRAPRVSGGRGTGELFF. In nucleotides, the CDR3 is TGTGCCAGCAGGGCGCCCCGTGTTAGCGGGGGGCGGGGCACCGGGGAGCTGTTTTTT.

The rearrangement joins TRBV24-1 to TRBJ2-1, with 7 bases fitting TRBD1. The CDR3 covers 15 residues. J was trimmed by 10 bases and V by 0 bases; bases with no gene match: 8. Germline CDR1 is KGHDR and CDR2 is SFDVKD. The CDR3 DNA is TGTGCCACCAGTGATTTGCGGGACAGCCTCGGGGAGCAGTTCTTC. Protein: CATSDLRDSLGEQFF.

V and J are TRBV9 and TRBJ2-2; tentative D call: TRBD1 (6 bases). Germline V lookup: CDR1 SGDLS, CDR2 YYNGEE. This CDR3 contains 16 residues. V was cut by 3 bases and J by 3 bases, with 15 bases left in between. CDR3 loop: CASSAQDRIYTGELFF. CDR3 sequence (DNA): TGTGCCAGCAGCGCCCAGGACAGAATCTACACCGGGGAGCTGTTTTTT.